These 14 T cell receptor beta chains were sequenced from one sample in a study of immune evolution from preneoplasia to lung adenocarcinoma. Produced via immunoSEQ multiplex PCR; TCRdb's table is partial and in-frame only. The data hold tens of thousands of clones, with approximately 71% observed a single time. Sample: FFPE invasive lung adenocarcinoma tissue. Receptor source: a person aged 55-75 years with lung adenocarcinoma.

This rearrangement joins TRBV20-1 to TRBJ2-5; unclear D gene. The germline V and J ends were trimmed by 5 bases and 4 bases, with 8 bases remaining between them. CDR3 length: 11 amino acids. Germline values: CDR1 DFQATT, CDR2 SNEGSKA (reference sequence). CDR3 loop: CSARLAETQYF. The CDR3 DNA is TGCAGTGCTCGCCTCGCAGAGACCCAGTACTTC.

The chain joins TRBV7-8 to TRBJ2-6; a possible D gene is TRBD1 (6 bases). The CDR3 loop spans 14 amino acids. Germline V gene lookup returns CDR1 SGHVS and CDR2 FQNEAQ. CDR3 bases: TGTGCGGCCAGGGGCAACTCTGGGGCCAACGTCCTGACTTTC. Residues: CAARGNSGANVLTF.

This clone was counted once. The CDR3 bases are TGTGCCAGCAGCCAGTGGGACTCCTACAATGAGCAGTTCTTC. It is translated as CASSQWDSYNEQFF. V usage is TRBV14 and J usage is TRBJ2-1; no reliable D call. The CDR3 loop spans 14 amino acids. The V end lost 3 bases, the J end lost 0 bases, and 6 bases lay between the germline ends. The germline V gene has CDR1 SGHDN and CDR2 FVKESK.

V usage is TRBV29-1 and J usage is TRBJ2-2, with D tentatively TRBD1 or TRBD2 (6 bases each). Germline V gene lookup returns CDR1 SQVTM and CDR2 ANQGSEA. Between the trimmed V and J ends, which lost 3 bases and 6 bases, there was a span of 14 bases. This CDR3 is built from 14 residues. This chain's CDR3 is CSVDRGGRSGELFF. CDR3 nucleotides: TGCAGCGTTGACAGGGGAGGTCGGTCCGGGGAGCTGTTTTTT.

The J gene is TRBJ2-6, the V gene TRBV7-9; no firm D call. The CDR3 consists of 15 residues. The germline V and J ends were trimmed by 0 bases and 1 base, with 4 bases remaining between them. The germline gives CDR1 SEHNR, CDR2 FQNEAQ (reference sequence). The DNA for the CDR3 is TGTGCCAGCAGCTTAGCCGGGTCTGGGGCCAACGTCCTGACTTTC. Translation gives CASSLAGSGANVLTF. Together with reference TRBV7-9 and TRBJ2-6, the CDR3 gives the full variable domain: DTGVSQNPRHKITKRGQNVTFRCDPISEHNRLYWYRQTLGQGPEFLTYFQNEAQLEKSRLLSDRFSAERPKGSFSTLEIQRTEQGDSAMYLCASSLAGSGANVLTFGAGSRLTVL.

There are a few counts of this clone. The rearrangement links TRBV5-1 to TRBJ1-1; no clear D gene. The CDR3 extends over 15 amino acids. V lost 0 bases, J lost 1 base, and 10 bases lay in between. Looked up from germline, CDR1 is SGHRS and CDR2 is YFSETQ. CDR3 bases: TGCGCCAGCAGCTTGGGGGATCTACCGAACACTGAAGCTTTCTTT. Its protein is CASSLGDLPNTEAFF.

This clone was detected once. The CDR3 sequence is CASSLGIGTGELFF. DNA of the CDR3: TGTGCCAGCAGCTTAGGGATCGGCACCGGGGAGCTGTTTTTT. The chain couples TRBV7-7 to TRBJ2-2; D not certain. The CDR3 is made up of 14 amino acids. Germline values: CDR1 SSHAT, CDR2 FNYEAQ (reference sequence). The V end was cut by 1 base, the J end by 4 bases, with 7 bases between. Drawing the rest from reference TRBV7-7 and TRBJ2-2, the complete variable domain is GAGVSQSPRYKVTKRGQDVTLRCDPISSHATLYWYQQALGQGPEFLTYFNYEAQPDKSGLPSDRFSAERPEGSISTLTIQRTEQRDSAMYRCASSLGIGTGELFFGEGSRLTVL.

The CDR3 nucleotides are TGTGCCAGCAGTCCCTCCGGCGTTAGGAACACTGAAGCTTTCTTT. Protein sequence: CASSPSGVRNTEAFF. The chain recombines TRBV28 with TRBJ1-1, with D hard to call. The CDR3 consists of 15 residues. The ends were cut back, 5 bases at V and 1 base at J, with 14 bases in the middle. In germline, CDR1 is MDHEN, CDR2 SYDVKM.

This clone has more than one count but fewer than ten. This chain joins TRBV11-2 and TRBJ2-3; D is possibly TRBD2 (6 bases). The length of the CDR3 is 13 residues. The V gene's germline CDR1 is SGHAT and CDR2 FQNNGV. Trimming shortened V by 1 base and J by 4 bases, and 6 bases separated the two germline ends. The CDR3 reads CASSLAGADTQYF. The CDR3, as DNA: TGTGCCAGCAGCTTAGCGGGAGCAGATACGCAGTATTTT.

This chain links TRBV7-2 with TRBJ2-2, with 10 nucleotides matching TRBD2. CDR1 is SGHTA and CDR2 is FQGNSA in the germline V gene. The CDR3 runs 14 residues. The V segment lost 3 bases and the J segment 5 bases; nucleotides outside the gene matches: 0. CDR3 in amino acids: CASSFSGRTGELFF. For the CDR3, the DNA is TGTGCCAGCAGCTTTAGCGGGAGGACCGGGGAGCTGTTTTTT. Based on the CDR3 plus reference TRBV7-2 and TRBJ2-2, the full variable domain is GAGVSQSPSNKVTEKGKDVELRCDPISGHTALYWYRQSLGQGLEFLIYFQGNSAPDKSGLPSDRFSAERTGGSVSTLTIQRTQQEDSAVYLCASSFSGRTGELFFGEGSRLTVL.

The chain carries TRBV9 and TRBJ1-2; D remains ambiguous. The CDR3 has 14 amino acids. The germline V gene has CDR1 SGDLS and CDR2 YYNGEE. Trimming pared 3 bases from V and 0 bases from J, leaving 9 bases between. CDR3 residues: CASSGYGSNYGYTF. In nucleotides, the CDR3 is TGTGCCAGCAGCGGTTACGGATCTAACTATGGCTACACCTTC.

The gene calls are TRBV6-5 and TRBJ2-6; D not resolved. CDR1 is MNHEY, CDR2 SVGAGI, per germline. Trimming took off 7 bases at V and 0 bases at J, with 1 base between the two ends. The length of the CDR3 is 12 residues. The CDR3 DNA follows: TGTGCCAGCAACTCTGGGGCCAACGTCCTGACTTTC. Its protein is CASNSGANVLTF.

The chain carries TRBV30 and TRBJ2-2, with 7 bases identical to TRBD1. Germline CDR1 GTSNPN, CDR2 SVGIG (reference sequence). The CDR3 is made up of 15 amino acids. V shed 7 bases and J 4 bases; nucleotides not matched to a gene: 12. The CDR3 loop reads CAFQTGIGSTGELFF. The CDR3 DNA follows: TGTGCCTTTCAGACAGGGATCGGCTCCACCGGGGAGCTGTTTTTT.

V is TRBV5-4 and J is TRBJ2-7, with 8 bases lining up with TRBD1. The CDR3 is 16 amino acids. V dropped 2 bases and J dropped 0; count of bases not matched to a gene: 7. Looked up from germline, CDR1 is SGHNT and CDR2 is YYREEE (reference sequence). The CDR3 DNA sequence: TGTGCCAGCAGCTTCTTGGACAGGGCTCGCTCCTACGAGCAGTACTTC. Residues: CASSFLDRARSYEQYF.